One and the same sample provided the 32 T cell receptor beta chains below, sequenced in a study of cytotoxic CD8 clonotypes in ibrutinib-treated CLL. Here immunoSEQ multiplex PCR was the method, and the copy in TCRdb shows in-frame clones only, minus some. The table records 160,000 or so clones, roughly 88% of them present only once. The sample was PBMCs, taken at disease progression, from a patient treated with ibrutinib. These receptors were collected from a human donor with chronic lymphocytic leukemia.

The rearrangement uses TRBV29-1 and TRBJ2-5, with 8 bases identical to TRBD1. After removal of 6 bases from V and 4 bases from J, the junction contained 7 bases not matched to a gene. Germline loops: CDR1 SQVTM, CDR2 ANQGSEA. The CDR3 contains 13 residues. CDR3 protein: CSVHRQGRETQYF. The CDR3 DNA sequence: TGCAGCGTCCATCGACAGGGGCGAGAGACCCAGTACTTC. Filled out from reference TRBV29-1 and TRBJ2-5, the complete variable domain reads SAVISQKPSRDICQRGTSLTIQCQVDSQVTMMFWYRQQPGQSLTLIATANQGSEATYESGFVIDKFPISRPNLTFSTLTVSNMSPEDSSIYLCSVHRQGRETQYFGPGTRLLVL.

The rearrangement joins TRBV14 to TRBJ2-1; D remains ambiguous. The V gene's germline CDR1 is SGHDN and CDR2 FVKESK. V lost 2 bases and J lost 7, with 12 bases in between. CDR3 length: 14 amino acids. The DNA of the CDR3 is TGTGCCAGCAGCCAATCGTTAGGGTGGAATGAGCAGTTCTTC. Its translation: CASSQSLGWNEQFF.

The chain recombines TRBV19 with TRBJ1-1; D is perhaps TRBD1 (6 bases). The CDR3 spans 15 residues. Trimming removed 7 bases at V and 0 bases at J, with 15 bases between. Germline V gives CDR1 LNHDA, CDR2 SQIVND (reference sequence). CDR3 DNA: TGTGCCAGTACCATCGGGGGCAGAGTGAACACTGAAGCTTTCTTT. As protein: CASTIGGRVNTEAFF.

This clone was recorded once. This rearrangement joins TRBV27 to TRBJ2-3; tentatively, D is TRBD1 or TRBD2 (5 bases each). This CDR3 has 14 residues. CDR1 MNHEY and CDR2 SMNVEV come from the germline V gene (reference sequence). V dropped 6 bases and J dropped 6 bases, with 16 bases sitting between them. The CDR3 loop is CASSPDGWGDTQYF. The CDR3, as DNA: TGTGCCAGCAGCCCGGACGGGTGGGGGGATACGCAGTATTTT.

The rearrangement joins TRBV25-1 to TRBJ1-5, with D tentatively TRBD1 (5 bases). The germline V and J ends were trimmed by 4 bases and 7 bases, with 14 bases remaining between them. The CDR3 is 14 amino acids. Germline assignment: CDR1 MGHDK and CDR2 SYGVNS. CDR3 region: CASSGIGVSQPQHF. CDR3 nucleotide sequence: TGTGCCAGCAGTGGGATAGGGGTATCCCAGCCCCAGCATTTT.

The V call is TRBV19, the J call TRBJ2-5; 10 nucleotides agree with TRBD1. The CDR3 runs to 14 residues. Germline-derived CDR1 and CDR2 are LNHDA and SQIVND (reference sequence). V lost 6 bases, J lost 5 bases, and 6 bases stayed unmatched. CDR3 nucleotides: TGTGCCAGTAGCCGGGACAGGGGTCACGAGACCCAGTACTTC. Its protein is CASSRDRGHETQYF.

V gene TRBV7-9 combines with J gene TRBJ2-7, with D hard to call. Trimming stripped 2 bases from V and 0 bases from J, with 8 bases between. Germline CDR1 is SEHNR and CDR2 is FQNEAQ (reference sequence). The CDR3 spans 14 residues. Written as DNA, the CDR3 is TGTGCCAGCAGCTTACTCCCAGACTCCTACGAGCAGTACTTC. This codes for CASSLLPDSYEQYF.

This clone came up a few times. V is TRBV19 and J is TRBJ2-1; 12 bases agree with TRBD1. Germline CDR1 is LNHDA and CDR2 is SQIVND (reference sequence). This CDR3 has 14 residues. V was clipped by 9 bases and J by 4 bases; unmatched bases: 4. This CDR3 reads CASRGQGAYNEQFF. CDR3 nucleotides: TGTGCCAGCAGGGGACAGGGGGCTTACAATGAGCAGTTCTTC.

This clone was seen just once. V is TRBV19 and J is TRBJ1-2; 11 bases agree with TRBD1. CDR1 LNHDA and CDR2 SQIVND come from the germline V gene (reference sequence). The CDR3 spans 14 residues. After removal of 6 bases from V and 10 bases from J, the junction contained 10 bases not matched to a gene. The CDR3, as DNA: TGTGCCAGTAGAGGATCCGGGACAGGGGGGCTCTACACCTTC. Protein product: CASRGSGTGGLYTF. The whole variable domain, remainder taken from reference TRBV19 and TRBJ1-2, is DGGITQSPKYLFRKEGQNVTLSCEQNLNHDAMYWYRQDPGQGLRLIYYSQIVNDFQKGDIAEGYSVSREKKESFPLTVTSAQKNPTAFYLCASRGSGTGGLYTFGSGTRLTVV.

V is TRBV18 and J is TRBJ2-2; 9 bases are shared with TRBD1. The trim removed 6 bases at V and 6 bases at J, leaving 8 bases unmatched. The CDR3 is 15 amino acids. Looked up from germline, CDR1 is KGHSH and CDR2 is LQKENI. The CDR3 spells CASSSSGTGSGELFF. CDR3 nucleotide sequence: TGTGCCAGCTCGTCCTCCGGGACAGGGTCCGGGGAGCTGTTTTTT.

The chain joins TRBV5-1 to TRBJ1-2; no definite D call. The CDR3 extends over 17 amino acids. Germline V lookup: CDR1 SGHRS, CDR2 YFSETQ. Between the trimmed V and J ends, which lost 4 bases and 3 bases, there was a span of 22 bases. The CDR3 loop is CASSPEGGRDTDYGYTF. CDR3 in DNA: TGCGCCAGCAGCCCAGAGGGAGGGAGAGACACGGACTATGGCTACACCTTC.

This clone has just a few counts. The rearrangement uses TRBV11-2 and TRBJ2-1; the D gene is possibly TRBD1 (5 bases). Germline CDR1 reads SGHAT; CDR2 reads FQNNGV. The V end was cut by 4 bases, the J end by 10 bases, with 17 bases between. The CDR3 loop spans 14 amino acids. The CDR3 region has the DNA TGTGCCAGCAGCTCCATTAGGGGTGCAAGGGAGCAGTTCTTC. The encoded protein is CASSSIRGAREQFF.

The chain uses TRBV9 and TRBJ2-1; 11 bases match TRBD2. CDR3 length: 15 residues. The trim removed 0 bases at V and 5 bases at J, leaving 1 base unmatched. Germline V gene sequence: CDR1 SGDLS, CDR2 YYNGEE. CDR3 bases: TGTGCCAGCAGCGTAGCGGGACTAGCGGACAATGAGCAGTTCTTC. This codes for CASSVAGLADNEQFF.

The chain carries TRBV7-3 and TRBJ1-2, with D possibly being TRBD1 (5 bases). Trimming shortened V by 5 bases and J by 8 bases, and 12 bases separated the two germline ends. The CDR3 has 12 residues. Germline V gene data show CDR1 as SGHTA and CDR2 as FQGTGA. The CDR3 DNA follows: TGTGCCAGCAGCCCCCCGGGGGGGGGCTACACCTTC. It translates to CASSPPGGGYTF.

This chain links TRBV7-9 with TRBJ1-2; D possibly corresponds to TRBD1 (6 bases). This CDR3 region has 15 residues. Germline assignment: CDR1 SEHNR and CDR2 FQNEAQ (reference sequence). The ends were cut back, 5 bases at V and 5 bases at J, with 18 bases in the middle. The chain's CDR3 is CASSPSRTVTYGYTF. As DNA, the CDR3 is TGTGCCAGCAGCCCCAGTAGGACAGTCACTTATGGCTACACCTTC.

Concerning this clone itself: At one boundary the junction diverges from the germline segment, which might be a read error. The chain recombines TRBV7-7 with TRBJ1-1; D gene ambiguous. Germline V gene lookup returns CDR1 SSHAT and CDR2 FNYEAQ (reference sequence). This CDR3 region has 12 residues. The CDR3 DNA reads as TGCGTAGTAGGTCAGGCGAACACTGAAGCTTTCTTT. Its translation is CVVGQANTEAFF.

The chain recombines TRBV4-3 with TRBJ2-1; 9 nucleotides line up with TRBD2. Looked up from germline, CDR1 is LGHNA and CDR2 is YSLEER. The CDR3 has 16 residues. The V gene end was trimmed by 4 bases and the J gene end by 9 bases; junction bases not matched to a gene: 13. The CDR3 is CASSRDTSGYSSEQFF. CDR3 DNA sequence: TGCGCCAGCAGCCGAGACACTAGCGGGTATTCATCTGAGCAGTTCTTC.

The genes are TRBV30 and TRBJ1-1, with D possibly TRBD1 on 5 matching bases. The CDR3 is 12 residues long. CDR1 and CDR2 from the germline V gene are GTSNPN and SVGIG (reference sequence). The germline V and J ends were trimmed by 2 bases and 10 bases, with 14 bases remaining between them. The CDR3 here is CAWSLGQGRAFF. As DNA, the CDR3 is TGTGCCTGGAGTCTCGGGCAGGGACGAGCTTTCTTT.

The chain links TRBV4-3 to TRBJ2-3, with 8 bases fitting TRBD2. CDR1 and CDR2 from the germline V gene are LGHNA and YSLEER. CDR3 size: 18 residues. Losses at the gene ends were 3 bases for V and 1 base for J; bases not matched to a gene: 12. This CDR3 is CASSHVLSGSSRTDTQYF. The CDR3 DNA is TGCGCCAGCAGCCATGTACTGAGCGGGAGCTCCCGCACAGATACGCAGTATTTT.

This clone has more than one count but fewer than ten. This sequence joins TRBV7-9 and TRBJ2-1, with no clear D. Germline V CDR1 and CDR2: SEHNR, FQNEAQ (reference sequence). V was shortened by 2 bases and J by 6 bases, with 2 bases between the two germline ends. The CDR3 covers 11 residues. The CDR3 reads CASSLSNEQFF. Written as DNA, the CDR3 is TGTGCCAGCAGCTTAAGCAATGAGCAGTTCTTC.

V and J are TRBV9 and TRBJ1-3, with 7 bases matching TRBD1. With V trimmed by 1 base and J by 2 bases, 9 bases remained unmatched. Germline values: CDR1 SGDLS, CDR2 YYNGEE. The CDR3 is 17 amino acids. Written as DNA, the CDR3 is TGTGCCAGCAGCGTATATCCACTAACAGGGGCTGGAAACACCATATATTTT. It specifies CASSVYPLTGAGNTIYF.

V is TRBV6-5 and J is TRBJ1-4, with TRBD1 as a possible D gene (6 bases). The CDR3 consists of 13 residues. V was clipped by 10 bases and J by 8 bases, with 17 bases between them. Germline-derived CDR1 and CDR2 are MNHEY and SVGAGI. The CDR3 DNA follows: TGTGCCACATGGGGAACAGGGAGAGAAAAACTGTTTTTT. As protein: CATWGTGREKLFF.

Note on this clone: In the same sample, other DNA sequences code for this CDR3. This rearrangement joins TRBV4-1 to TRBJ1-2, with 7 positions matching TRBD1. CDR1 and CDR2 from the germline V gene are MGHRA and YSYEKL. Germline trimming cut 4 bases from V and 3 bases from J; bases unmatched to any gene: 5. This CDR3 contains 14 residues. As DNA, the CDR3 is TGCGCCAGCAGCCGCCGGGACAGAGACTATGGCTACACCTTC. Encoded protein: CASSRRDRDYGYTF.

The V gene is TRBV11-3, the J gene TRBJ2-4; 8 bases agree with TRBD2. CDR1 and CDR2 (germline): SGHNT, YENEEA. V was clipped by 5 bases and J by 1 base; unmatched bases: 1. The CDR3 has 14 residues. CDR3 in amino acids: CASSPGGAKNIQYF. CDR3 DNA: TGTGCCAGCAGCCCGGGAGGGGCCAAAAACATTCAGTACTTC.

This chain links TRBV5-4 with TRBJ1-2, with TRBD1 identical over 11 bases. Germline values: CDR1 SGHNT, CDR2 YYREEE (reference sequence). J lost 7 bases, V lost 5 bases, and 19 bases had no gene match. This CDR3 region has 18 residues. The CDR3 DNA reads TGTGCCAGCAGTGTGGCGGGGGACTTGGACAGGGGGCCAGGTGGCTACACCTTC. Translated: CASSVAGDLDRGPGGYTF. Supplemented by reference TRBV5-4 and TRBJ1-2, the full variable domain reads ETGVTQSPTHLIKTRGQQVTLRCSSQSGHNTVSWYQQALGQGPQFIFQYYREEENGRGNFPPRFSGLQFPNYSSELNVNALELDDSALYLCASSVAGDLDRGPGGYTFGSGTRLTVV.

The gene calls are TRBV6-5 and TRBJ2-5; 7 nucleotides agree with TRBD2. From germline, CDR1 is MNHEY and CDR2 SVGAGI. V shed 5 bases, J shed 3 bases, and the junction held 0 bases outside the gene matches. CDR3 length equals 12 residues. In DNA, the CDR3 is TGTGCCAGCAGTCGGGGGGAAGAGACCCAGTACTTC. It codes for CASSRGEETQYF.

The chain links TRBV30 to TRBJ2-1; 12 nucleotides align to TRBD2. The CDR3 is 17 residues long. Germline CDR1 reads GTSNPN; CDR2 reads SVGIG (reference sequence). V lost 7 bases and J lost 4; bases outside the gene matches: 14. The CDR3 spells CASDRASGRVLYNEQFF. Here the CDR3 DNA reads TGTGCCTCGGACAGGGCTAGCGGGAGGGTCCTTTACAATGAGCAGTTCTTC. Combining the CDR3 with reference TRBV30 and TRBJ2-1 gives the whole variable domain SQTIHQWPATLVQPVGSPLSLECTVEGTSNPNLYWYRQAAGRGLQLLFYSVGIGQISSEVPQNLSASRPQDRQFILSSKKLLLSDSGFYLCASDRASGRVLYNEQFFGPGTRLTVL.

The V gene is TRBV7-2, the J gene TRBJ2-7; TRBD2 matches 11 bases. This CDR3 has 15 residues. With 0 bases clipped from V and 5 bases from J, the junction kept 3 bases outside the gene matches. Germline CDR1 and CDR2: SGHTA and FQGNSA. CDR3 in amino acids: CASSLARTSGHEQYF. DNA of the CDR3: TGTGCCAGCAGCTTAGCCCGGACTAGCGGGCACGAGCAGTACTTC.

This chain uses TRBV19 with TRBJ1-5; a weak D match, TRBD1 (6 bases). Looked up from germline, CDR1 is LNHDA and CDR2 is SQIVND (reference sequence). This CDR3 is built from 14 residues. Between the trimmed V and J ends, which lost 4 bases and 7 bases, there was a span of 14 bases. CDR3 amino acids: CASSTQQGPQPQHF. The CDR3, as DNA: TGTGCCAGTAGTACCCAACAGGGTCCCCAGCCCCAGCATTTT.

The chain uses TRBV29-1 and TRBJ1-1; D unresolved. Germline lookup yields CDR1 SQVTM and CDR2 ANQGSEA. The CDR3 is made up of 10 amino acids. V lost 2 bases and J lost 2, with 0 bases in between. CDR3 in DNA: TGCAGCGTTGAAAACACTGAAGCTTTCTTT. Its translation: CSVENTEAFF.

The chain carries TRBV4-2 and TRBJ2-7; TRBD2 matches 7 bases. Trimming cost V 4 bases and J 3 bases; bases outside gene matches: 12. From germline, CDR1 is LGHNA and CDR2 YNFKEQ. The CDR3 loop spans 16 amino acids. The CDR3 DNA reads TGTGCCAGCAGCCGTATAGCGGGTGGAGTCGACTACGAGCAGTACTTC. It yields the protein CASSRIAGGVDYEQYF.

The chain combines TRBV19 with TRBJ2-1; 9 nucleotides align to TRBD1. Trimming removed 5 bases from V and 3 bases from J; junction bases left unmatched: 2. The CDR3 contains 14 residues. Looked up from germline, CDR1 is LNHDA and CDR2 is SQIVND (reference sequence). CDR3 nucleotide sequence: TGTGCCAGTAGTGCGACAGGGGGCTACAATGAGCAGTTCTTC. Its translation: CASSATGGYNEQFF.